The present T cell receptor (beta chain) was sequenced within a study of vaccination and CD4 T cells after COVID-19 (dated by TCRdb to between 2021 and 2024). About the study as a whole: Convalescent patients had a positive SARS-CoV-2 result on nasal swab PCR, and of these patients, fewer than ten had mild disease and one had severe disease. Post-COVID blood samples were collected from convalescent patients a median of around 100 days after diagnosis, with a range of roughly 30 to 161 days. Culture stimuli were overlapping spike peptide pools from SARS-CoV-2 and from the common cold coronaviruses HCoV-NL63, HCoV-OC43 and HCoV-229E. Post-vaccine blood samples were obtained a median of approximately 74 days after the second vaccine dose, with a range of about 12 to 241 days. The convalescent cohort comprised six males and four females, including two Hispanic individuals, seven Caucasians, two Asians and one multiracial person. Each participant got two doses of either the Pfizer-BioNTech BNT162b2 vaccine (n=8) or the Moderna mRNA-1273 vaccine (n=2). In control cultures, a CEFX viral epitope pool was used as positive control, an HIV-1 Nef peptide pool was used as negative control, or no peptide was added. The spike-specific CD4+ TCR repertoire was compared before and after mRNA vaccination in over nine COVID-19 convalescent patients and a handful of infection-naive healthy vaccine recipients.

This specimen's treatment or condition label, interpreted: roughly 10-day PBMC culture with coronavirus spike peptide pools or control peptides (ViraFEST assay). To expand antigen-specific T cells with peptide pools and then pick out the expanded clonotypes through TCR sequencing, the study relied on the ViraFEST assay. The positive SARS-CoV-2 PCR tests of the convalescent patients were dated from March to December 2020, before the Alpha, Beta and Delta variants emerged in the United States. Each well held two million PBMCs cultured with approximately 10 ug/ml peptide pools in IMDM containing roughly 5% human AB serum and roughly 10 IU/ml IL-2. Half of the culture medium was replaced with fresh IL-2-containing medium on days 3 and 7. Once the cells had been in culture for around ten days, the EasySep CD4+ T cell isolation kit was used to isolate CD4+ T cells by negative selection. PBMCs were separated from whole blood using Ficoll-Paque Plus gradient centrifugation and then either used fresh or cryopreserved at -140C. Triplicate wells were generally used for each culture condition.

As for this clonotype: What antigen it recognizes has not been identified. There are no base qualities to consult, and no much larger clone falls within one base.

V is clipped by 0 bases and J by 0 bases, and the sequence between their germline boundaries is 2 bases long. The CDR3 runs 13 amino acids, cysteine and phenylalanine included. The kept DNA is CDR3 alone, 39 bases in frame from the first base. The germline V gene gives CDR1 as KGHSH and CDR2 as LQKENI. The library came from PCR. TCR sequencing of DNA from cultured CD4+ T cells used the Oncomine TCR Beta short-read assay at the Johns Hopkins FTIC core. The QIAamp micro DNA kit was used to extract genomic DNA from the cultured CD4+ T cells. Oncomine TCR Beta libraries from cultured CD4+ T cells were pooled with unique dual indexes and sequenced on an Illumina iSeq 100. From the authors' description of their analysis: Non-productive sequences were removed, and CDR3s that did not start with C, did not end with F or W, or were shorter than 7 amino acids were discarded. The MANAFEST web application identified antigen-specific clonotypes by comparing peptide-stimulated wells against reference wells and other culture wells. To be called positive, a clone needed an FDR below 0.05, an odds ratio above 5, and a productive frequency above 0.1% in at least two of three replicate wells. A clonotype was classed as cross-reactive if the clonotype showed significant expansion both in SARS-CoV-2 spike wells and in at least one common cold coronavirus spike condition. Similarity between CDR3 sequences was evaluated in R version 3.6.1 using Levenshtein distances (stringdist) and unrooted phylogenetic trees (ape). TCRdb trimmed public reads at Q25 via fastp, called clones via MiXCR and kept in-frame beta chains. Rows with one shared CDR3 protein collapse into an entry with the most common genes and DNA. TCRdb, not the original authors, processed these V and J calls. This sample lists around 21,000 distinct CDR3 sequences; approximately 59% were detected once. The ten largest account for about 9.8% of the sample.

Broad study findings and their caveats: Of the vaccine-specific clones in convalescent patients, 304 of 307, or nearly all, reacted only to SARS-CoV-2 spike and did not cross-react with common cold coronaviruses. The median count of SARS-CoV-2-reactive clonotypes went up from around 20 after infection to about 40 after vaccination, although the change was not significant. The study included relatively few convalescent patients and did not analyze early timepoints after natural infection. Among the post-vaccine SARS-CoV-2-reactive clones in convalescent patients, a median 86.3% showed up only after vaccination, which suggests vaccine-specific priming.

The sequence was collected from a human donor who had recovered from COVID-19. Recombination connected TRBV18 to TRBJ1-1; no D segment can be confidently identified. The sequences come from CD4+ T cells from blood, cultured in vitro, collected after SARS-CoV-2 vaccination. The nucleotide sequence is TGTGCCAGCTCACCACCGATGAACACTGAAGCTTTCTTT. The translation is CASSPPMNTEAFF.